Presented here are 15 T cell receptor beta chains from one specimen sequenced in a study of CD8 T cells in ankylosing spondylitis. TCRdb processed the 5' RACE reads anew with MiXCR; each CDR3 protein has one entry. The sample records 300,000 to 400,000 distinct CDR3 sequences, 20% to 25% being singletons. Specimen: blood, either unsorted or a sorted T cell fraction (not recorded which). The receptors come from a male donor with ankylosing spondylitis or in good health (not recorded which).

This clonotype came up many times. The rearrangement uses TRBV5-5 and TRBJ2-2; a weak D match, TRBD1 (6 bases). CDR1 SGHKS and CDR2 YYEKEE come from the germline V gene (reference sequence). This CDR3 is 15 amino acids long. V was clipped by 1 base and J by 4 bases, with 11 bases between them. In DNA form, the CDR3 reads TGTGCCAGCAGCTTGCGGACAGTTATCACCGGGGAGCTGTTTTTT. This gives the protein CASSLRTVITGELFF.

The chain uses TRBV11-2 and TRBJ1-1; D gene uncertain. V lost 5 bases, J lost 4 bases, and 11 bases lay in between. The length of the CDR3 is 13 residues. Germline CDR1 and CDR2: SGHAT and FQNNGV. The chain's CDR3 is CASSTDVGTEAFF. The CDR3 DNA follows: TGTGCCAGCAGCACGGACGTGGGCACTGAAGCTTTCTTT.

The chain has TRBV7-9 and TRBJ2-7, with no clear D. With 6 bases removed from V and 2 bases from J, the gap between germline ends came to 11 bases. The CDR3 spans 13 residues. Per germline, CDR1 SEHNR and CDR2 FQNEAQ (reference sequence). The CDR3: CASRSLDPYEQYF. CDR3 coding DNA: TGTGCCAGCAGGTCCCTGGACCCCTACGAGCAGTACTTC.

The chain combines TRBV20-1 with TRBJ1-2; D gene unclear. The CDR3 has 9 residues. Germline V gene lookup returns CDR1 DFQATT and CDR2 SNEGSKA (reference sequence). V was cut by 6 bases and J by 8 bases, with 7 bases left in between. The CDR3 loop reads CSATPGYTF. Here the CDR3 DNA reads TGCAGTGCCACACCCGGCTACACCTTC.

The chain carries TRBV6-1 and TRBJ2-7, with no clear D. Trimming shortened V by 4 bases and J by 7 bases, and 14 bases separated the two germline ends. CDR3 length equals 13 residues. Germline V gene lookup returns CDR1 MNHNS and CDR2 SASEGT. CDR3 sequence: CASSAGPLGEQYF. Here the CDR3 DNA reads TGTGCCAGCAGTGCAGGTCCCTTGGGGGAGCAGTACTTC.

J is TRBJ2-7 and V is TRBV5-1; D is perhaps TRBD2 (5 bases). This CDR3 is 14 amino acids long. Germline CDR1 SGHRS, CDR2 YFSETQ. V was pared by 2 bases and J by 0 bases, with 9 bases between. The CDR3 coding sequence is TGCGCCAGCAGCTTTGAGGGAAACTCCTACGAGCAGTACTTC. It translates to CASSFEGNSYEQYF.

The chain joins TRBV7-9 to TRBJ2-2; possibly TRBD1 for D (6 bases). Germline V lookup: CDR1 SEHNR, CDR2 FQNEAQ (reference sequence). The V end was cut by 3 bases, the J end by 6 bases, with 14 bases between. CDR3 size: 15 residues. Here the CDR3 reads CASSFSQGTAGELFF. DNA for the CDR3: TGTGCCAGCAGCTTCTCCCAGGGGACGGCCGGGGAGCTGTTTTTT.

The V and J genes are TRBV3-1 and TRBJ2-3; D is unresolved. CDR3 length: 14 residues. The ends were cut back, 1 base at V and 3 bases at J, with 8 bases in the middle. Looked up from germline, CDR1 is LGHDT and CDR2 is YNNKEL (reference sequence). The CDR3 protein is CASSQGLATDTQYF. The CDR3 nucleotides are TGTGCCAGCAGCCAAGGGTTAGCTACAGATACGCAGTATTTT.

This clonotype showed up just a few times. This rearrangement joins TRBV28 to TRBJ2-1; TRBD2 might be the D (5 bases). The V gene lost 3 bases and the J gene lost 8 bases, with 14 bases spanning the gap. The CDR3 sequence is 14 residues long. The germline gives CDR1 MDHEN, CDR2 SYDVKM. In DNA form, the CDR3 reads TGTGCCAGCAGTTTGTGGCCCGGAGGTTATGAGCAGTTCTTC. This sequence encodes CASSLWPGGYEQFF. Supplemented by reference TRBV28 and TRBJ2-1, the full variable domain reads DVKVTQSSRYLVKRTGEKVFLECVQDMDHENMFWYRQDPGLGLRLIYFSYDVKMKEKGDIPEGYSVSREKKERFSLILESASTNQTSMYLCASSLWPGGYEQFFGPGTRLTVL.

This clonotype was counted between two and nine times. The V gene is TRBV7-2, the J gene TRBJ2-3; D call uncertain. V was cut by 5 bases and J by 6 bases, with 9 bases left in between. This CDR3 spans 12 amino acids. Germline CDR1 SGHTA, CDR2 FQGNSA. CDR3 protein: CASSPWADTQYF. The CDR3 DNA reads as TGTGCCAGCAGCCCCTGGGCGGATACGCAGTATTTT. The full variable domain, its missing parts supplied by reference TRBV7-2 and TRBJ2-3, is GAGVSQSPSNKVTEKGKDVELRCDPISGHTALYWYRQSLGQGLEFLIYFQGNSAPDKSGLPSDRFSAERTGGSVSTLTIQRTQQEDSAVYLCASSPWADTQYFGPGTRLTVL.

The V and J genes are TRBV12-3 or TRBV12-4 and TRBJ2-5, with D maybe TRBD2 (5 bases). This CDR3 comprises 15 residues. Trimming cost V 3 bases and J 1 base, with 12 bases left between them. Here the CDR3 DNA reads TGTGCCAGCAGTTTTGATGGAGGTCCCCAAGAGACCCAGTACTTC. It specifies CASSFDGGPQETQYF.

This clonotype was detected only a few times. This sequence joins TRBV5-5 and TRBJ2-3, with 8 positions matching TRBD2. The CDR3 covers 16 residues. CDR1 and CDR2 (germline): SGHKS, YYEKEE (reference sequence). Germline trimming cut 0 bases from V and 1 base from J; bases unmatched to any gene: 4. This CDR3 reads CASSLASGWGTDTQYF. CDR3 DNA sequence: TGTGCCAGCAGCTTGGCTAGCGGGTGGGGCACAGATACGCAGTATTTT.

The chain joins TRBV12-3 or TRBV12-4 to TRBJ2-1, with 7 nucleotides matching TRBD2. V gave up 7 bases and J gave up 3 bases; unmatched junction bases: 9. The CDR3 length is 15 residues. The CDR3, as DNA: TGTGCCAGCACCCTCGGACTAGGCGGCTACAATGAGCAGTTCTTC. Protein product: CASTLGLGGYNEQFF.

This clonotype was found a few times. The chain joins TRBV12-3 or TRBV12-4 to TRBJ2-3; tentative D call: TRBD2 (7 bases). V lost 11 bases to trimming and J lost 6 bases, with 24 bases between them. The length of the CDR3 is 15 residues. CDR3 nucleotides: TGTGCCTGTCAACCCGGGGGGCCAAGCTTGGATACGCAGTATTTT. Its translation is CACQPGGPSLDTQYF.

This clonotype came up a few times. This chain links TRBV6-5 with TRBJ2-7; D possibly corresponds to TRBD2 (5 bases). V shed 4 bases and J shed 3 bases, with 16 bases lying between them. The CDR3 extends over 15 amino acids. Germline loops: CDR1 MNHEY, CDR2 SVGAGI. The CDR3: CASSLEASYFYEQYF. DNA for the CDR3: TGTGCCAGCAGTTTGGAGGCTTCGTATTTCTACGAGCAGTACTTC.